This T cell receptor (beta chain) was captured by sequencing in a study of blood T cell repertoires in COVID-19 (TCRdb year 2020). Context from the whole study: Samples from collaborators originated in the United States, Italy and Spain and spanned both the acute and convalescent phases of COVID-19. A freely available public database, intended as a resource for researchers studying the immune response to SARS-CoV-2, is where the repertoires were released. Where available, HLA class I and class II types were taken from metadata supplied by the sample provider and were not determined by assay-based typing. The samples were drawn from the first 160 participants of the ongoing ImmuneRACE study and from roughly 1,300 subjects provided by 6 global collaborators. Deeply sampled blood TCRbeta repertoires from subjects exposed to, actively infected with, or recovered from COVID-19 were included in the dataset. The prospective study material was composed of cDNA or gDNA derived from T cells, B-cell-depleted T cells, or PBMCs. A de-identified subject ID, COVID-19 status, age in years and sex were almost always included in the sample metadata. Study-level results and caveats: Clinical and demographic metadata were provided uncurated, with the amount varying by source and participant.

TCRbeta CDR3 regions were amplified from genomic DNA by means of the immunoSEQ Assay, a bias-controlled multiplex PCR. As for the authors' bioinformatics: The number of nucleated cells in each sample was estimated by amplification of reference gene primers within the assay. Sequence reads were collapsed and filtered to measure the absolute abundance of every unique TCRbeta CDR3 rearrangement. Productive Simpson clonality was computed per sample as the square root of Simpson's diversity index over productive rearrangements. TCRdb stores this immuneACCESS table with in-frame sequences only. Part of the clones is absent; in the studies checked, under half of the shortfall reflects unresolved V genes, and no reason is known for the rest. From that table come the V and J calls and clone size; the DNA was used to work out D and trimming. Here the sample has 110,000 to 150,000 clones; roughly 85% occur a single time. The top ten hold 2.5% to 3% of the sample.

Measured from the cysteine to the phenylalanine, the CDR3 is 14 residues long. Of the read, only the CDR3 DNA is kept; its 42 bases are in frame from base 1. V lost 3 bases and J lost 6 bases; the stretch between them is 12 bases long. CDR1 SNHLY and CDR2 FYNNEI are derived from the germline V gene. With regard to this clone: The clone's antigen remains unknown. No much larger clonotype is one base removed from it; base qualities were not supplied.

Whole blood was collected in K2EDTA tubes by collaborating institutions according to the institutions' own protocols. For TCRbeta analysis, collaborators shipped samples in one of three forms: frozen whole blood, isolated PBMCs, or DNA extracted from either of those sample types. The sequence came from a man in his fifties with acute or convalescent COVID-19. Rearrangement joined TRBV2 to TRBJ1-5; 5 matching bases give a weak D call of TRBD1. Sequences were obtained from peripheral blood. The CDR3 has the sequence CASSEGRVGQPQHF. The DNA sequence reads TGTGCCAGCAGTGAGGGCAGGGTAGGTCAGCCCCAGCATTTT.